Sequencing of this T cell receptor (beta chain) was carried out in a study of T cells in Graves' hyperthyroidism and ophthalmopathy. About the study: Specimen type is peripheral blood, collected at initial diagnosis prior to any treatment.

From RNA transcripts, TCR beta CDR3 regions were amplified. Researchers ran a first-round RT-PCR on the TCR CDR3 using the HTBI primer set. TCRdb processed the multiplex PCR reads anew with MiXCR; each CDR3 protein has one entry. Counted here are around 700,000 distinct CDR3 sequences, roughly 20% occurring once; the ten biggest clones make up over 15%. Findings of the study overall: Before onset, ophthalmopathy was predicted by the model a median around 6.2 months earlier.

Many counts were recorded for this clonotype. Its target is unknown. Germline trimming cut 2 bases from V and 5 bases from J; bases unmatched to any gene: 7. The CDR3 spans 15 residues. Germline CDR1 and CDR2: SNHLY and FYNNEI. This chain uses TRBV2 with TRBJ1-1; 8 bases agree with TRBD1. This TCR derives from a woman in her fifties or sixties with Graves' hyperthyroidism that later progressed to Graves' ophthalmopathy. Source material: blood. The CDR3 sequence is CASSERDRGVTEAFF. The CDR3 DNA reads as TGTGCCAGCAGTGAAAGAGACAGGGGAGTGACTGAAGCTTTCTTT.